Listed here is a single T cell receptor (beta chain). Specified time point: newly diagnosed GD, antithyroid drugs for less than 3 months. Generation of the TCR library employed RNA extracted from PBMCs. Xi'an, China, was home to the endocrinology department that provided patients. This record belongs to a study of regulatory T cells in long-lasting Graves disease. V was pared by 3 bases and J by 0 bases, with 9 bases between. The CDR3 has 14 residues. The germline CDR1 and CDR2 sequences are ENHRY and SYGVKD. Building the TCR beta libraries relied on iRepertoire HTBI primers, and CDR3 regions underwent Arm-PCR. TCRdb redid the calling of the multiplex PCR reads with MiXCR, one entry per CDR3 protein. The sample holds about 400,000 distinct CDR3 sequences, approximately 15% seen once. The sample also formed part of further work on T cells in Graves' hyperthyroidism and ophthalmopathy. From that second work: First-round RT-PCR with HTBI primers amplified the TCR CDR3 region.

This chain connects TRBV10-3 to TRBJ2-7; D is unclear. The source material was peripheral blood mononuclear cells (PBMCs), sampled at new diagnosis, from a patient treated with antithyroid drugs. The sequence was collected from a woman between 35 and 50 years old with Graves disease. CDR3 loop: CAISDGRNSYEQYF. CDR3 bases: TGTGCCATCAGTGACGGTCGGAACTCCTACGAGCAGTACTTC.